This T cell receptor beta chain is from a study of Ad26.COV2.S vaccination and SARS-CoV-2 variants. Stated treatment: roughly 20 received Ad26.COV2.S at low or high dose, single or two shots; five or six received placebo; per-sample allocation not given. Vaccine and placebo recipients were sampled on day 63 after the first injection. The shot given was an Ad26 vector that makes Wuhan-strain SARS-CoV-2 spike. The germline V and J ends were trimmed by 2 bases and 10 bases, with 18 bases remaining between them. Germline V CDR1 and CDR2: SGHDT, YYEEEE. The CDR3 runs to 14 residues. Profiled with immunoSEQ multiplex PCR; TCRdb holds only in-frame clones, not every one. The sample includes hundreds of thousands of clones, 75% to 90% seen only once; the top ten take roughly 2.5%.

The sequence was collected from a person between 18 and 60 years old who received the Ad26.COV2.S COVID-19 vaccine or a placebo. This sequence joins TRBV5-6 and TRBJ1-2; D gene unclear. The specimen was peripheral blood, collected in a trial of Ad26.COV2.S vaccine versus placebo. The DNA for the CDR3 is TGTGCCAGCAGCTTCGAGTCCTCCGGGCCCCTCTACACCTTC. It encodes CASSFESSGPLYTF.